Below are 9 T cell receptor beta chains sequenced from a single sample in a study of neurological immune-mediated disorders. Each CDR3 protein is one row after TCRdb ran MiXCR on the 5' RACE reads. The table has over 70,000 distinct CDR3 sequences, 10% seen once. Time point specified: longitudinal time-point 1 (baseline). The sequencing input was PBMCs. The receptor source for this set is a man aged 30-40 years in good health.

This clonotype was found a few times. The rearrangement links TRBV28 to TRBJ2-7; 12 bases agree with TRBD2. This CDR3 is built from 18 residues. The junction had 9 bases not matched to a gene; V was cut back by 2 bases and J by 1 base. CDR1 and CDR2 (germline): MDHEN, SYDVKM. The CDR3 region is CASSLGGGTSGRSYEQYF. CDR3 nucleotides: TGTGCCAGCAGTTTAGGGGGAGGAACTAGCGGGAGGTCCTACGAGCAGTACTTC.

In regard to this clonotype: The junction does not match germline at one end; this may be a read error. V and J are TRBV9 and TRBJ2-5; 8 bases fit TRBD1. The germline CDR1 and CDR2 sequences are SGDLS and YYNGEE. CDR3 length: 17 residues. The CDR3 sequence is CASSVGRWTGYQETQYF. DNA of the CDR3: TGTGCCAGTAGCGTAGGAAGGTGGACAGGGTACCAAGAGACCCAGTACTTC.

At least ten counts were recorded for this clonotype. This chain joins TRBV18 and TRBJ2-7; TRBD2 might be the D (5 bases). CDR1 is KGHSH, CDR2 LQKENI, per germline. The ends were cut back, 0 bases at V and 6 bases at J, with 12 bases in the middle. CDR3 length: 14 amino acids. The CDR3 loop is CASSPPNVGSEQYF. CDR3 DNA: TGTGCCAGCTCACCACCGAATGTAGGGAGCGAGCAGTACTTC.

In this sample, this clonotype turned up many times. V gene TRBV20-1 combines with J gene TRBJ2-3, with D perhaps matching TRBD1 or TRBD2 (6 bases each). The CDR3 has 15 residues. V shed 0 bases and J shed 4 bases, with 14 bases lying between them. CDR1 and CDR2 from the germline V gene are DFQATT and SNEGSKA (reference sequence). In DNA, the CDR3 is TGCAGTGCTAGAGAGGGTTGGGGGGCGGCAGATACGCAGTATTTT. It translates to CSAREGWGAADTQYF.

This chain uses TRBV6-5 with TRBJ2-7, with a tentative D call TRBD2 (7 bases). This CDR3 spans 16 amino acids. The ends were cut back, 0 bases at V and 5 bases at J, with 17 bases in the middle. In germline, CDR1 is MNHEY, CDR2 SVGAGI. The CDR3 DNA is TGTGCCAGCAGTTACTCTTCTGGGGAGGGGGTCCACGAGCAGTACTTC. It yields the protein CASSYSSGEGVHEQYF.

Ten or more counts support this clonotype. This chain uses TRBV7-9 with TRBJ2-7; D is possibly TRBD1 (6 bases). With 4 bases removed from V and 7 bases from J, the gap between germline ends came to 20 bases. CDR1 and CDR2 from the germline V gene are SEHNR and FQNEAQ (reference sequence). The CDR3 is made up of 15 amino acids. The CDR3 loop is CASSSRGRGEWEQYF. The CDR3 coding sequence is TGTGCCAGCAGCTCTCGGGGCAGGGGTGAATGGGAGCAGTACTTC. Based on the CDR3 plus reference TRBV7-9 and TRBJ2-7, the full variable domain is DTGVSQNPRHKITKRGQNVTFRCDPISEHNRLYWYRQTLGQGPEFLTYFQNEAQLEKSRLLSDRFSAERPKGSFSTLEIQRTEQGDSAMYLCASSSRGRGEWEQYFGPGTRLTVT.

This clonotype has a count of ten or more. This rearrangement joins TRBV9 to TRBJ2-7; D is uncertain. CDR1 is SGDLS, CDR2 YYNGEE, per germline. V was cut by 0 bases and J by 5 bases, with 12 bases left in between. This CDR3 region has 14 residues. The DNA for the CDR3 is TGTGCCAGCAGCGTAGTAGATCTGGACGACGAGCAGTACTTC. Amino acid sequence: CASSVVDLDDEQYF.

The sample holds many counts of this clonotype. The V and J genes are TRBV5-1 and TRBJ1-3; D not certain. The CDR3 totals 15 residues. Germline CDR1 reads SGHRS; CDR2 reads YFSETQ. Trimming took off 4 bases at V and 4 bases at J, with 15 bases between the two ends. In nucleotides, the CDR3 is TGCGCCAGCAGCAACACTCCGGGCTTAGGAAACACCATATATTTT. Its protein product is CASSNTPGLGNTIYF.

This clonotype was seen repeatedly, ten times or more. CDR3 sequence: CIDRVANYGYTF. In DNA form, the CDR3 reads TGCATCGACAGGGTTGCGAACTATGGCTACACCTTC. The chain couples TRBV29-1 to TRBJ1-2, with 7 bases that match TRBD1. This CDR3 contains 12 residues. Germline CDR1 SQVTM, CDR2 ANQGSEA. The whole variable domain, filled in from reference TRBV29-1 and TRBJ1-2, reads SAVISQKPSRDICQRGTSLTIQCQVDSQVTMMFWYRQQPGQSLTLIATANQGSEATYESGFVIDKFPISRPNLTFSTLTVSNMSPEDSSIYLCIDRVANYGYTFGSGTRLTVV.